This T cell receptor (beta chain) comes out of a study of cytomegalovirus exposure and HLA in healthy donors (dated by TCRdb to between 2016 and 2019). General notes on the study: An earlier analysis of 587 of the donors reported about 250 Gb of sequence data and some 120 million unique TCR beta sequences from 150 million to 200 million T cells. Roughly 320 gigabases of sequencing data and roughly 81 million unique TCR sequences made up an early release that covered nearly 650 HLA-typed donors. Of the roughly 400 genotyped donors, approximately 83% fell in the genetic ancestry cluster associated with self-reported Caucasian donors. The study was designed to test whether signatures of past pathogen exposure could be identified by cataloging public T cell receptors. The T cell repertoires of around 730 subjects were profiled by immunosequencing and related to cytomegalovirus serostatus. In addition to the first cohort of around 670 subjects, a separate validation cohort of 120 different subjects was used. High-throughput TCR immunosequencing, statistical association of individual TCRs with disease status, and machine learning were combined to predict cytomegalovirus infection status. A later analysis re-examined previously published TCR beta repertoires from just over 650 donors and added high-resolution HLA genotyping to investigate patterns of TCR occurrence. Rather than using new phenotypic data, the later analysis identified candidate immune exposures from TCR beta sequences and from how often those sequences occurred across donors. To decide whether each TCR beta V gene segment behaved as functional or pseudogenic, an earlier analysis of some 580 of the donors relied on high-throughput TCR beta sequencing. Donor age, sex, ethnicity and CMV serostatus were compiled alongside the repertoire data. A later genetic analysis used genome-wide SNP genotypes for about three fifths of the 666 donors, treating that subset as a discovery cohort. All discovery cohort repertoires had been generated on a single sequencing platform. HLA typing included class I and class II loci at four-digit resolution. Typing coverage varied by locus: roughly 629-640 donors for A, B, C, DRB1 and DQB1; approximately 520 for DQA1; over 600 for DPA1; roughly 450 for DPB1. Because of strong linkage in the cohort, a few DR-DQ haplotypes were treated as single units for association and clustering. On average, roughly 200,000 unique TCR beta nucleotide sequences were sequenced per donor among roughly 430 genotyped donors of the cohort, with roughly 18% of those sequences being non-productive.

In total, over 600 healthy bone marrow donors made up the cohort. At the time of sampling, every cohort member was nominally healthy, though immune exposures that went unrecorded were likely present. The donor was CMV seronegative and belonged to the group of 380 or so seronegative cohort members. A peripheral blood sample was collected from each donor, and TCR beta sequencing was performed on peripheral blood mononuclear cells. Genomic DNA was extracted from the blood cell samples with the Qiagen DNeasy Blood Extraction Kit. The research as a whole found: A group of highly shared sequence variants was considered likely to be a technical artifact of the sequencing pipeline. The presence/absence analyses assumed that sequencing depth was roughly uniform across donors, and that assumption may not be true. According to a later analysis, TCR association rates differed among HLA loci, with DRB1 alleles showing the most associated TCRs and HLA-C alleles showing the fewest. According to a later genetic analysis, donors in an Asian-associated ancestry cluster had fewer N-insertions in productive TCRs than the roughly 670-donor mean. Some IMGT-functional V segments, including TRBV6-2 and TRBV6-3, could not be told apart with the 87-base-pair reads, so those segments were excluded. The earlier analysis of fewer than 750 of the donors excluded some 15 rarely observed V segments, including chromosome 9 orphons, because counts were too low. A total of 150 or so TCR beta chains were listed by the study as associated with cytomegalovirus. V-gene and J-gene trimming of TCR beta chains was associated with a missense DCLRE1C variant in a later genetic analysis, and the association was replicated in an independent cohort. Across donors, most TCR sequences were observed very rarely, whereas some public TCRs were present in many individuals. A later analysis reported that several top co-occurrence clusters appeared linked to parvovirus B19, influenza, CMV and Epstein-Barr virus. Only TCR beta chains were sequenced in this cohort, and the absence of alpha or paired-chain data limited detectable features. An earlier analysis of 587 of the donors showed that most TCR beta V segments appeared in productive rearrangements either about 90% or about 30% of the time, which broadly matched IMGT annotations. A few of the identified cytomegalovirus-associated TCR beta chains were confirmed in vitro to be specific for cytomegalovirus antigens. The classifier was reported to diagnose cytomegalovirus status with high specificity and sensitivity in both the original and validation cohorts. A further reported finding was that TCR beta sequences accurately predicted the HLA-A and HLA-B alleles for most subjects in the first cohort. In a later analysis, most CMV-associated TCR beta chains were found to appear HLA-restricted, with HLA associations seemingly driven largely by CMV exposure. Because HLA typing was missing for some donors at each locus, association tests included only the typed subset. CMV serostatus was the only immune exposure information available for the cohort. Correlated functional status among segregating V segments might reflect linkage disequilibrium, but an unknown experimental factor could not be ruled out. According to the authors, the approach could potentially be generalized to other disease states and immunological phenotypes. When HLA alleles, especially DR and DQ, strongly co-occurred, attributing TCR associations to individual alleles was difficult. In a later analysis, about 17,000 TCR beta sequences were associated with specific HLA alleles at a false discovery rate of 0.05. A later analysis found that HLA-associated TCR beta chains were more clonally expanded and had lower generation probabilities than equally common non-associated chains.

The library relied on the immunoSEQ multiplex PCR assay. The multiplex PCR relied on a mix of 60 forward primers for TCR Vbeta segments and 13 reverse primers for TCR Jbeta segments. Amplification of the CDR3 region of rearranged TCR beta genes was performed with a multiplex PCR assay on genomic DNA. The amplified TCR beta libraries were sequenced on the Illumina HiSeq System as 87-base-pair reads. Processing in the source paper ran as follows. Across the 600 to 700 repertoires, a later analysis counted roughly 77 million unique TCR beta chains, some 11 million of which were shared by at least two donors. To remove PCR and sequencing errors, raw reads were error-corrected and collapsed into unique sequences using a nearest-neighbor algorithm that merged closely related sequences. Alignment of CDR3 sequences to IMGT reference sequences was used to assign V, D and J gene segments. For a sequence to be retained, a match of at least six nucleotides was required to both a V gene segment and a J gene segment. Rearrangements were called productive when the CDR3 lacked stop codons and stayed in frame with V and J; all others were non-productive. Following IMGT convention, CDR3 was defined as the stretch from the second conserved V-encoded cysteine to the conserved J-encoded phenylalanine. The earlier analysis of about 530 of the donors excluded any sequence lacking an unambiguous match to a single V gene segment. In an earlier analysis of roughly 600 of the donors, a V segment was called functional when productive rearrangements were above 56.7%, and segregating when the standard deviation between donors exceeded 5%. To diagnose cytomegalovirus status from the catalog of TCR beta chain sequences, a statistical classification framework was built. In a later analysis, TCR nucleotide sequences were compared against IMGT/GENE-DB human TR gene sequences so that V and J genes could be assigned. In a later analysis, CDR3 sequences and most-parsimonious VDJ recombination scenarios were assigned using the TCRdist pipeline. In a later analysis, every TCR beta chain was defined by the combination of its CDR3 amino acid sequence and its V-gene family, and reads without a unique V-gene family were dropped. A later analysis removed 592 highly shared, low-generation-probability nucleotide sequences to deal with suspected cross-contamination and a sequencing artifact. In a later analysis, a clonal expansion index for each public chain was calculated from normalized within-repertoire ranks of inferred template counts. In a later analysis, generation probabilities were computed using a VDJ recombination model fitted to out-of-frame rearrangements, and the results were checked against IGoR. A later analysis scored TCR-TCR, TCR-HLA and TCR-CMV co-occurrence with hypergeometric tests, applying a repertoire-size bias correction to TCR pairs. A later analysis estimated false discovery rates by permuting HLA or CMV assignments 20 times. In a later analysis, co-occurring TCRs were grouped using DBSCAN, with TCRdist sequence similarity added in when clustering inside HLA-allele-positive subsets. Repertoires with fewer than 30,000 or more than 120,000 public chains were left out of co-occurrence clustering, as were a few repertoires with anomalous nucleotide sharing. In TCRdb, the immuneACCESS table is reduced to in-frame sequences with V and J assigned. These tables do not hold every clone; where another copy was compared, an unresolved V gene accounts for under half, and the others remain unexplained. V and J calls plus clone size are reproduced from that table; the DNA served to infer D and trimming. Here the sample has around 170,000 clones; 60% to 80% occur a single time. Clones ranked in the top ten supply about 2.4% of the sample.

To note about this clone: Its antigen is currently not known. Within one base of it there is no much larger clone, and no base qualities were kept.

CDR1 and CDR2 are drawn from the germline V gene: SGHVS, FNYEAQ. V and J are trimmed by 1 base and 0 bases, and the gene matches miss 3 bases of the junction. The CDR3 holds 16 amino acids from the cysteine to the phenylalanine. The kept DNA is CDR3 alone, 48 bases in frame from the first base. The chain is encoded by TRBV7-6 joined to TRBJ2-3; 8 bases in the junction line up with TRBD2. The sequence derives from a man in his sixties in good health and CMV-seronegative. Material for sequencing was PBMCs. This receptor has the CDR3 CASSLGAGASTDTQYF. The DNA sequence is given as TGTGCCAGCAGCTTAGGAGCGGGGGCTAGCACAGATACGCAGTATTTT.